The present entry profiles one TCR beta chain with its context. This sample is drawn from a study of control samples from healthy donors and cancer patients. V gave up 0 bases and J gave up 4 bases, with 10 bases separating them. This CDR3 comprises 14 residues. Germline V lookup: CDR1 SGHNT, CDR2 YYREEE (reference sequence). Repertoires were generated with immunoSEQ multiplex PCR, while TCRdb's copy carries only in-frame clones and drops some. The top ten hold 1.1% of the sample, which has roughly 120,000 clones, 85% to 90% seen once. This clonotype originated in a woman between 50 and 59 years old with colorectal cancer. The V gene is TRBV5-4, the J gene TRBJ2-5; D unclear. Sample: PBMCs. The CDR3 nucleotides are TGTGCCAGCAGCTTGGGTGTTGACATAGAGACCCAGTACTTC. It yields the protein CASSLGVDIETQYF. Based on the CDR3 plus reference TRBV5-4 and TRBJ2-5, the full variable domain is ETGVTQSPTHLIKTRGQQVTLRCSSQSGHNTVSWYQQALGQGPQFIFQYYREEENGRGNFPPRFSGLQFPNYSSELNVNALELDDSALYLCASSLGVDIETQYFGPGTRLLVL.